Described below is a single T cell receptor beta chain sequence and its context. Its antigen remains unidentified. The data are from a study of cytomegalovirus exposure and HLA in healthy donors. A multiplex PCR was run with 60 Vbeta primers and 13 Jbeta primers. Some clones are missing from TCRdb's copy, which holds only in-frame ones; the method was immunoSEQ multiplex PCR. The sample holds 90,000 to 140,000 clones, over 80% seen once. While unrecorded immune exposures were likely, the donors were nominally healthy when sampled. The study, taken as a whole, reports: HLA restriction was apparent for most CMV-associated TCR beta chains in a later analysis. Reports indicated that the classifier achieved high specificity and sensitivity in diagnosing cytomegalovirus status.

V was pared by 4 bases and J by 4 bases, with 9 bases between. Germline V CDR1 and CDR2: MGHRA, YSYEKL. The CDR3 is 13 amino acids. The sample was PBMCs. The gene calls are TRBV4-1 and TRBJ2-3, with a possible D match to TRBD2 (5 bases). This sequence was found in a man younger than 40 in good health and CMV-seropositive. In nucleotides, the CDR3 is TGCGCCAGCAGCCCCGGGGAGCCAGATACGCAGTATTTT. Residues: CASSPGEPDTQYF.